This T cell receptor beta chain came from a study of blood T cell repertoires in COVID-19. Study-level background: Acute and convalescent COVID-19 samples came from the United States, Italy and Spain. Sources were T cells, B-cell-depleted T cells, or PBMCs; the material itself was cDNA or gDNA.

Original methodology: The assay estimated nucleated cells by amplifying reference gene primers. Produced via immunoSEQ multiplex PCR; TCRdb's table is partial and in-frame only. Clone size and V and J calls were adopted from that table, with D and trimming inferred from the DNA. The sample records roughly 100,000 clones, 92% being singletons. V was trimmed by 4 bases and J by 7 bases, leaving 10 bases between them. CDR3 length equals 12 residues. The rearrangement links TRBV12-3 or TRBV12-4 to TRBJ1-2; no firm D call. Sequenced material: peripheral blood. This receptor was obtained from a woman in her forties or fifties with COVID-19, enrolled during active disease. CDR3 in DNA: TGTGCCAGCAGTTCCAAGAGAATTGGCTACACCTTC. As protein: CASSSKRIGYTF.